The sample holds one count of the clone carrying this TCR beta chain. The target antigen is unknown. Chemo-refractory metastatic non-small-cell lung cancer patients received focal radiation with ipilimumab CTLA-4 blockade. The germline gives CDR1 LNHDA, CDR2 SQIVND (reference sequence). CDR3 length equals 14 residues. The V gene lost 2 bases and the J gene lost 1 base, with 8 bases spanning the gap. The entry originates in a study of radiotherapy plus CTLA-4 blockade in lung cancer. For the study at large: Disease control was present in 31% of patients, and objective responses in approximately 18%. Study conclusions and caveats: In blood, tumor-derived TCR clones expanded after radiotherapy plus ipilimumab.

Clones were read by immunoSEQ multiplex PCR, and TCRdb kept only the in-frame ones, dropping some. The profile shows around 80,000 clones, less than 90% of them singletons. This material consisted of peripheral blood, taken from a patient treated with radiotherapy plus ipilimumab. This TCR came from a human donor with non-small cell lung cancer who had stable disease on radiotherapy plus ipilimumab. The V and J genes are TRBV19 and TRBJ1-1; D gene unclear. The CDR3 loop reads CASSITRTNTEAFF. The CDR3, as DNA: TGTGCCAGTAGTATAACCAGGACGAACACTGAAGCTTTCTTT. Full variable domain (remainder filled in from reference TRBV19 and TRBJ1-1): DGGITQSPKYLFRKEGQNVTLSCEQNLNHDAMYWYRQDPGQGLRLIYYSQIVNDFQKGDIAEGYSVSREKKESFPLTVTSAQKNPTAFYLCASSITRTNTEAFFGQGTRLTVV.